The 31 T cell receptor beta chains below come from one sample, sequenced in a study of CD8+CD57+ T cells in acquired aplastic anemia (dated by TCRdb to between 2017 and 2018). The sample was run on an Illumina HiSeq 2000. Profiling of TCR beta VDJ combinations and CDR3 sequences used genomic DNA as the template. TCRdb handled the public reads itself, with Q25 trimming in fastp and clone calling in MiXCR, and kept productive beta chains. Every entry covers one CDR3 protein and lists the most common genes and DNA from its rows. The sample profile shows under 150,000 distinct CDR3 sequences; about 40% of them were found once. The leading ten clones occupy about 2.7% of the sample. Expansion of CD8+CD57+ cells had been shown by flow cytometry in the patients chosen for sequencing. Sequencing was done on a sample of sorted CD4+, CD8+, or CD8+CD57+ T cells (not recorded which) from PBMCs. These receptors were collected from a human donor with aplastic anemia.

Comments on this clonotype: At one boundary the junction diverges from the germline segment, which might be a read error. The chain combines TRBV20-1 with TRBJ2-7; 7 positions match TRBD2. The CDR3 runs to 13 residues. In germline, CDR1 is DFQATT, CDR2 SNEGSKA (reference sequence). The CDR3 protein is CNASGTSDYEQYF. Written as DNA, the CDR3 is TGCAATGCTAGTGGAACTAGCGACTACGAGCAGTACTTC.

The rearrangement uses TRBV20-1 and TRBJ2-7; D call uncertain. CDR3 length equals 15 residues. Trimming removed 2 bases at V and 4 bases at J, with 18 bases between. CDR1 and CDR2 from the germline V gene are DFQATT and SNEGSKA (reference sequence). This CDR3 is CSARPRKGGNYEQYF. In DNA, the CDR3 is TGCAGTGCTAGACCCCGGAAGGGCGGCAATTACGAGCAGTACTTC.

The table lists this clonotype with a few counts. This may be a read error, as it is one base from a much larger clone. V and J are TRBV5-5 and TRBJ2-3; D not resolved. CDR3 length: 12 amino acids. Germline assignment: CDR1 SGHKS and CDR2 YYEKEE (reference sequence). The CDR3: CACSADLNTQYF. CDR3 DNA: TGTGCCTGCAGCGCGGACCTGAATACGCAGTATTTT.

Regarding this clonotype: A clone one base away is much larger, so this may be a read error. As the CDR3 is not closed by the conserved phenylalanine or tryptophan, this likely results from a read error. The V call is TRBV20-1, the J call TRBJ1-1; D might be TRBD1 (6 bases). V lost 7 bases and J lost 4, with 19 bases in between. CDR3 length: 14 residues. Per germline, CDR1 DFQATT and CDR2 SNEGSKA (reference sequence). CDR3 DNA: TGCAGTGGAAACAGGGCGAGGGTGGGCACTGAAGCTTTCCTT. It codes for CSGNRARVGTEAFL.

In this sample, this clonotype turned up once. Lacking the conserved final phenylalanine or tryptophan, this CDR3 likely reflects a read error. No DNA is shown, since the ends of the CDR3 on it are uncertain; the CDR3 is the one TCRdb lists. The V and J genes are TRBV7-9 and TRBJ1-2. The V gene's germline CDR1 is SEHNR and CDR2 FQNEAQ (reference sequence). The CDR3 is 12 amino acids long, termini counted. The CDR3: CASSSDPYGNTL.

This clonotype has a count of ten or more. This chain uses TRBV19 with TRBJ2-2, with D possibly being TRBD1 or TRBD2 (6 bases each). CDR1 is LNHDA and CDR2 is SQIVND in the germline V gene (reference sequence). The CDR3 covers 17 residues. Trimming took off 4 bases at V and 2 bases at J, with 17 bases between the two ends. This CDR3 reads CASSTSPRDKNTGELFF. The CDR3 coding sequence is TGTGCCAGTAGTACCTCCCCGCGGGACAAAAACACCGGGGAGCTGTTTTTT.

This clonotype has a count of ten or more. The rearrangement links TRBV7-2 to TRBJ2-7, with D unclear. V was shortened by 2 bases and J by 4 bases, with 12 bases between the two germline ends. From germline, CDR1 is SGHTA and CDR2 FQGNSA. This CDR3 has 14 residues. DNA for the CDR3: TGTGCCAGCAGCTTAAGTCGAGCCGTATACGAGCAGTACTTC. Translating gives CASSLSRAVYEQYF. The full variable domain, with the rest looked up from reference TRBV7-2 and TRBJ2-7, is GAGVSQSPSNKVTEKGKDVELRCDPISGHTALYWYRQSLGQGLEFLIYFQGNSAPDKSGLPSDRFSAERTGGSVSTLTIQRTQQEDSAVYLCASSLSRAVYEQYFGPGTRLTVT.

This clonotype was observed at least ten times. The J gene is TRBJ1-5, the V gene TRBV20-1, with a tentative D call TRBD1 (6 bases). This CDR3 spans 13 amino acids. Looked up from germline, CDR1 is DFQATT and CDR2 is SNEGSKA (reference sequence). V dropped 2 bases and J dropped 4 bases, with 9 bases sitting between them. The CDR3, as DNA: TGCAGTGCTAGAACTGGACAGAATCAGCCCCAGCATTTT. Amino acids: CSARTGQNQPQHF.

There are many counts of this clonotype. J is TRBJ1-2 and V is TRBV12-3 or TRBV12-4, with D possibly matching TRBD1 (5 bases). With 1 base removed from V and 5 bases from J, the gap between germline ends came to 14 bases. The CDR3 contains 15 residues. The CDR3 loop reads CASSLDQGSRYGYTF. The CDR3 bases are TGTGCCAGCAGTTTAGATCAGGGAAGTAGGTATGGCTACACCTTC.

The chain joins TRBV5-6 to TRBJ2-3; no clear D. Germline assignment: CDR1 SGHDT and CDR2 YYEEEE. The V gene lost 5 bases and the J gene lost 0 bases, with 7 bases spanning the gap. The CDR3 has 13 residues. CDR3 residues: CASRYGSTDTQYF. The CDR3 DNA sequence: TGTGCCAGCAGATACGGGAGCACAGATACGCAGTATTTT.

The chain joins TRBV25-1 to TRBJ1-2, with D hard to call. Trimming took 6 bases from V and 7 from J, leaving 15 bases between them. Germline V gene sequence: CDR1 MGHDK, CDR2 SYGVNS. The CDR3 is made up of 13 amino acids. The CDR3: CASSLEQLGGYTF. In nucleotides, the CDR3 is TGTGCCAGCAGCCTGGAACAGTTAGGTGGCTACACCTTC.

This chain uses TRBV2 with TRBJ1-2; D is ambiguous. The germline gives CDR1 SNHLY, CDR2 FYNNEI. The CDR3 has 11 amino acids. V was shortened by 3 bases and J by 7 bases, with 6 bases between the two germline ends. The CDR3 DNA follows: TGTGCCAGCAGTGAGGACGTTGGCTACACCTTC. As protein: CASSEDVGYTF.

This clonotype was seen a single time. V and J are TRBV10-3 and TRBJ1-5; 7 bases agree with TRBD1. The CDR3 runs 12 residues. From germline, CDR1 is ENHRY and CDR2 SYGVKD. V was clipped by 11 bases and J by 2 bases; unmatched bases: 3. This CDR3 reads CAVGTGNQPQHF. CDR3 coding DNA: TGTGCCGTCGGGACAGGCAATCAGCCCCAGCATTTT.

V and J are TRBV25-1 and TRBJ1-2, with TRBD1 identical over 9 bases. The CDR3 has 14 residues. CDR1 MGHDK and CDR2 SYGVNS come from the germline V gene. The V gene end was trimmed by 4 bases and the J gene end by 6 bases; junction bases not matched to a gene: 6. DNA for the CDR3: TGTGCCAGCAGTGTAAATACAGGGGGCGATGGCTACACCTTC. Protein: CASSVNTGGDGYTF.

This chain uses TRBV19 with TRBJ1-2, with 7 positions matching TRBD1. This CDR3 contains 14 residues. Germline V CDR1 and CDR2: LNHDA, SQIVND (reference sequence). V lost 3 bases, J lost 4 bases, and 5 bases stayed unmatched. The DNA of the CDR3 is TGTGCCAGTAGTATTGTGGCAGGGGGCTATGGCTACACCTTC. Translation gives CASSIVAGGYGYTF.

This clonotype came up many times. This rearrangement joins TRBV19 to TRBJ2-3; 12 positions match TRBD2. The CDR3 covers 15 residues. Per the germline V gene, CDR1 is LNHDA and CDR2 is SQIVND (reference sequence). Losses at the gene ends were 5 bases for V and 5 bases for J; bases not matched to a gene: 5. The chain's CDR3 is CASSRTSGEGDTQYF. The CDR3 bases are TGTGCCAGTAGTCGGACTAGCGGGGAAGGAGATACGCAGTATTTT.

This clonotype was recorded at least ten times. V and J are TRBV5-1 and TRBJ1-4; D unclear. Trimming removed 4 bases from V and 4 bases from J, with 11 bases in between. The CDR3 is made up of 14 amino acids. Germline assignment: CDR1 SGHRS and CDR2 YFSETQ. CDR3 nucleotide sequence: TGCGCCAGCAGCCTGGAGACCGTTAATGAAAAACTGTTTTTT. Translating it yields CASSLETVNEKLFF.

This clonotype showed up many times. V is TRBV6-5 and J is TRBJ1-2; D not resolved. The CDR3 is 13 amino acids. V lost 4 bases, J lost 8 bases, and 14 bases lay in between. CDR1 and CDR2 (germline): MNHEY, SVGAGI. In nucleotides, the CDR3 is TGTGCCAGCAGTTCAGAGGGATCGGAGGGCTACACCTTC. It translates to CASSSEGSEGYTF.

This clonotype occurred many times. The rearrangement links TRBV29-1 to TRBJ1-1; D gene ambiguous. Germline lookup yields CDR1 SQVTM and CDR2 ANQGSEA. The V end was cut by 8 bases, the J end by 4 bases, with 11 bases between. The CDR3 runs to 11 residues. CDR3 in amino acids: CSYHRGTEAFF. CDR3 DNA: TGCAGCTACCATCGCGGCACTGAAGCTTTCTTT.

This clonotype was found many times. The V and J genes are TRBV2 and TRBJ2-2, with no clear D. The CDR3 totals 14 residues. With 6 bases removed from V and 3 bases from J, the gap between germline ends came to 11 bases. Germline CDR1 reads SNHLY; CDR2 reads FYNNEI. The CDR3 DNA follows: TGTGCCAGCAGGACGGACGGCCACACCGGGGAGCTGTTTTTT. It translates to CASRTDGHTGELFF.

This clonotype was recorded at least ten times. This rearrangement joins TRBV2 to TRBJ2-3; possibly TRBD2 for D (5 bases). Trimming took 3 bases from V and 6 from J, leaving 16 bases between them. This CDR3 comprises 15 residues. Germline CDR1 and CDR2: SNHLY and FYNNEI. The CDR3: CASSDRGLFLDTQYF. The CDR3, as DNA: TGTGCCAGCAGTGACCGCGGACTTTTTCTGGATACGCAGTATTTT.

This clonotype was detected ten times or more. The CDR3 bases are TGTGCCAGCAGCCGGAGCGGGGGGGCCACAGATACGCAGTATTTT. Its translation: CASSRSGGATDTQYF. The chain uses TRBV11-2 and TRBJ2-3; 10 positions agree with TRBD2. Trimming took 5 bases from V and 2 from J; bases not matched to a gene: 4. Germline assignment: CDR1 SGHAT and CDR2 FQNNGV. The CDR3 has 15 residues.

This clonotype was seen ten or more times. The CDR3 protein is CASSLRHTIYF. The DNA of the CDR3 is TGTGCCAGCAGTTTAAGGCACACCATATATTTT. The V call is TRBV12-3 or TRBV12-4, the J call TRBJ1-3; no firm D call. V lost 2 bases, J lost 8 bases, and 4 bases lay in between. The length of the CDR3 is 11 residues.

The table lists this clonotype with a few counts. The chain recombines TRBV10-3 with TRBJ1-1; the D gene is possibly TRBD1 (6 bases). The germline gives CDR1 ENHRY, CDR2 SYGVKD. This CDR3 has 15 amino acids. Trimming removed 9 bases at V and 4 bases at J, with 21 bases between. CDR3 DNA sequence: TGTGCCATGGGGACTAGCGGGGGGCGGGGCACTGAAGCTTTCTTT. It is translated as CAMGTSGGRGTEAFF.

The J gene is TRBJ1-3, the V gene TRBV18; 9 positions agree with TRBD1. The germline V gene has CDR1 KGHSH and CDR2 LQKENI. The CDR3 consists of 16 residues. V was pared by 5 bases and J by 3 bases, with 8 bases of the junction left unmatched. CDR3 protein: CASSKFGTGIGNTIYF. DNA of the CDR3: TGTGCCAGCTCAAAATTCGGGACAGGGATTGGAAACACCATATATTTT.

In this sample, this clonotype turned up many times. V and J are TRBV6-5 and TRBJ1-6, with a possible D match to TRBD1 (5 bases). Germline-derived CDR1 and CDR2 are MNHEY and SVGAGI. CDR3 length: 14 amino acids. Trimming removed 5 bases from V and 12 bases from J, with 17 bases in between. The CDR3 loop reads CASSHSRDQKPLHF. CDR3 DNA sequence: TGTGCCAGCAGTCACAGCCGGGACCAAAAACCCCTCCACTTT.

This clonotype showed up many times. The chain uses TRBV28 and TRBJ1-6; D is undetermined. V lost 3 bases, J lost 6 bases, and 9 bases lay in between. Per the germline V gene, CDR1 is MDHEN and CDR2 is SYDVKM. CDR3 size: 14 residues. CDR3 loop: CASSLGGINSPLHF. The CDR3 nucleotides are TGTGCCAGCAGTTTGGGAGGGATTAATTCACCCCTCCACTTT.

On this clonotype: A read error may explain this, as a much larger clone is one base away. The chain is built from TRBV11-2 and TRBJ2-3; TRBD1 agrees at 8 bases. This CDR3 contains 15 residues. Germline V gene lookup returns CDR1 SGHAT and CDR2 FQNNGV. In nucleotides, the CDR3 is TGTGCCAGCAGCCAGAACAGGGGGAGCACAGATGCGCAGTATTTT. It is translated as CASSQNRGSTDAQYF.

This clonotype was counted many times. The V and J genes are TRBV4-3 and TRBJ2-7; TRBD2 might be the D (5 bases). The germline V gene encodes CDR1 LGHNA and CDR2 YSLEER. Trimming removed 1 base at V and 1 base at J, with 8 bases between. The CDR3 has 14 amino acids. The CDR3 loop is CASSQVGGSYEQYF. DNA for the CDR3: TGCGCCAGCAGCCAAGTTGGAGGTTCCTACGAGCAGTACTTC.

Written as DNA, the CDR3 is TGTGCCAGCAGCTTAGGGACAGGGTTTGAGACCCAGTACTTC. Protein product: CASSLGTGFETQYF. The chain combines TRBV7-2 with TRBJ2-5; 8 bases fit TRBD1. This CDR3 comprises 14 residues. V was pared by 1 base and J by 5 bases, with 3 bases of the junction left unmatched. Per the germline V gene, CDR1 is SGHTA and CDR2 is FQGNSA.

V usage is TRBV25-1 and J usage is TRBJ2-5; no firm D call. V lost 4 bases to trimming and J lost 7 bases, with 19 bases between them. The CDR3 length is 15 residues. Germline-derived CDR1 and CDR2 are MGHDK and SYGVNS. The CDR3 DNA sequence: TGTGCCAGCAGTGCTAGAGATGCCGCTTTGGGGACCCAGTACTTC. This codes for CASSARDAALGTQYF.